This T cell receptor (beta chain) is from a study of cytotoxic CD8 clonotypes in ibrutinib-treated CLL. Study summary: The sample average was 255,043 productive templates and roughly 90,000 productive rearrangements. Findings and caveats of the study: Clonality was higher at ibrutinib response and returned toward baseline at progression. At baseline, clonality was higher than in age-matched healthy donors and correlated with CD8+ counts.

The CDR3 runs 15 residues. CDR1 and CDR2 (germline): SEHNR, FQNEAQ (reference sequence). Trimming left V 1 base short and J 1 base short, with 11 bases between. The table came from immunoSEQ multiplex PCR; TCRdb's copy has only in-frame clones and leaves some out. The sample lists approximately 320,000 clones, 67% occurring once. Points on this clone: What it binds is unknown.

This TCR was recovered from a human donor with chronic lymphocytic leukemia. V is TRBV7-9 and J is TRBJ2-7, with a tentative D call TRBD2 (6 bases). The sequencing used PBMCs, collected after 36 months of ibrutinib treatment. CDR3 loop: CASSLVLARSYEQYF. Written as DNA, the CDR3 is TGTGCCAGCAGCTTAGTCCTAGCGAGGTCCTACGAGCAGTACTTC.